The present entry profiles one TCR beta chain with its context. This specimen belongs to a study of human T cells and chemical hapten exposure. Study-level information: Scalp application of diphenylcyclopropenone was performed weekly in patients across the entire approximately 24-week study.

Time point noted: pre-sensitization, week 0. Noted treatment: therapeutic diphenylcyclopropenone sensitization with weekly scalp DPC. The library tagged individual cDNA molecules with unique molecular identifiers. As originally analysed: Counting gave a median of approximately 96,000 TCRs per sample, with values ranging from about 20,000 to 750,000. TCRdb passed the RACE reads through MiXCR, listing each CDR3 protein once. The V and J calls here are based on TCRdb, not the publication. The sample holds 150,000 to 200,000 distinct CDR3 sequences; under 35% are singletons and the top ten take roughly 3%. Germline CDR1 and CDR2: MDHEN and SYDVKM. V dropped 6 bases and J dropped 6; count of bases not matched to a gene: 11. CDR3 size: 15 residues.

This chain links TRBV28 with TRBJ1-5; TRBD1 matches 7 bases. The sample consisted of whole blood, taken in connection with sensitization to the hapten diphenylcyclopropenone (DPC). This sequence originates from a woman in her thirties with alopecia areata. Some clones in this sample may be carry-over from other donors' samples. The CDR3 nucleotides read TGTGCCAGCAGGATAACACAGGGGAATAGTCAGCCCCAGCATTTT. Residues: CASRITQGNSQPQHF.